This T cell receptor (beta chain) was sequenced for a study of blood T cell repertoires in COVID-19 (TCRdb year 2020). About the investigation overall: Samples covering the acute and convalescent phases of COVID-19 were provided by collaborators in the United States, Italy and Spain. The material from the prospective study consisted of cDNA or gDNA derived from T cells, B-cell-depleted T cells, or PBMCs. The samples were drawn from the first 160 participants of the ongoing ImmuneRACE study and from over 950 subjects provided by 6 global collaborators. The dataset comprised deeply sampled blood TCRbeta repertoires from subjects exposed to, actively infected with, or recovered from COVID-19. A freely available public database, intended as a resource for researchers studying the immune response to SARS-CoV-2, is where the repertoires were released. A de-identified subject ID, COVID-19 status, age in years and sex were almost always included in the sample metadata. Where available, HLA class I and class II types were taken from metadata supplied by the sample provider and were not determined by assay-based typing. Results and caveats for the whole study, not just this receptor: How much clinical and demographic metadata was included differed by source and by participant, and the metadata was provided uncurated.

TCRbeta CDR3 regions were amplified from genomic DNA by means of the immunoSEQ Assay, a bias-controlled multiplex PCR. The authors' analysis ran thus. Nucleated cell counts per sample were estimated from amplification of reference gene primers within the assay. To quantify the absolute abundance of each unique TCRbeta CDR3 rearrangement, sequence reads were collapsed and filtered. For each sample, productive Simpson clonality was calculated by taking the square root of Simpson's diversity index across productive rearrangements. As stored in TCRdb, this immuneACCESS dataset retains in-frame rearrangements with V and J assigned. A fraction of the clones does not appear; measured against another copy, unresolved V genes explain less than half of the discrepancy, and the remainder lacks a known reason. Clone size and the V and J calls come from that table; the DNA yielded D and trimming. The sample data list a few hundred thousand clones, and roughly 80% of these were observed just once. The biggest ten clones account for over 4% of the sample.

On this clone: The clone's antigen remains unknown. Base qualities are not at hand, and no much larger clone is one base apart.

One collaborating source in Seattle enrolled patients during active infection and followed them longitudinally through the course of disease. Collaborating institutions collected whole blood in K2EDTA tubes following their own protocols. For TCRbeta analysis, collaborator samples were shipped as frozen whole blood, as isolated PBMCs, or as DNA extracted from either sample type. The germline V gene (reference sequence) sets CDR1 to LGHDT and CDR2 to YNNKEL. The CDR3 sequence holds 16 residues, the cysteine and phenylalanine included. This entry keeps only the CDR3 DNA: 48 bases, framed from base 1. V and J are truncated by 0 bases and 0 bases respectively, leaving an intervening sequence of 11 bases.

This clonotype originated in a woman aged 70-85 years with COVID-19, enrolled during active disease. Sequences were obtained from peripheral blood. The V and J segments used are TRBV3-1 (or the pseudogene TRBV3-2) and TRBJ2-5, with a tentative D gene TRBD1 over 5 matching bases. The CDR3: CASSQDRGSYQETQYF. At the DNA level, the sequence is TGTGCCAGCAGCCAAGATAGGGGCTCGTACCAAGAGACCCAGTACTTC.